What follows describes a single T cell receptor beta chain. The antigen is not known. TCRdb ran MiXCR on the reads and lists one entry per CDR3 protein. The sample yields 600 or so distinct CDR3 sequences, 65% to 80% seen once. These data come from a study of regulatory T cells in long-lasting Graves disease. General observations from the study: It was possible that the small sample size reduced accuracy.

From PBMCs, RNA was extracted and then used to make the TCR library. The CDR3 has 13 residues. V was clipped by 7 bases and J by 6 bases; unmatched bases: 9. The germline gives CDR1 DFQATT, CDR2 SNEGSKA (reference sequence). The source material was peripheral blood mononuclear cells (PBMCs), sampled with antithyroid drug treatment, in newly diagnosed or persistent Graves disease (not recorded which). This clonotype was obtained from a female donor with Graves disease. The V call is TRBV20-1, the J call TRBJ2-1; 7 positions agree with TRBD2. This chain's CDR3 is CSGVRGSGNEQFF. The CDR3, as DNA: TGCAGTGGGGTTCGCGGGAGCGGCAATGAGCAGTTCTTC.